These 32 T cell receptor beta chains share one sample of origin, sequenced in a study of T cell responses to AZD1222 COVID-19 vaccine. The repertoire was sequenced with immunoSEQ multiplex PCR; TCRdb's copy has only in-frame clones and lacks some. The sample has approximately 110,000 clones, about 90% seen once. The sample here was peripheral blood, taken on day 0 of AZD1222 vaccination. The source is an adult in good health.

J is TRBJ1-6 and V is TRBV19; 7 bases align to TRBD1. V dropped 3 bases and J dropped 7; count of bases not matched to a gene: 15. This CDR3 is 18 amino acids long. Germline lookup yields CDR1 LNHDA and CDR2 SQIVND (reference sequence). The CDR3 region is CASSMRNDRVSRNSPLHF. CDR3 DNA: TGTGCCAGTAGTATGCGCAACGACAGGGTATCTAGAAATTCACCCCTCCACTTT.

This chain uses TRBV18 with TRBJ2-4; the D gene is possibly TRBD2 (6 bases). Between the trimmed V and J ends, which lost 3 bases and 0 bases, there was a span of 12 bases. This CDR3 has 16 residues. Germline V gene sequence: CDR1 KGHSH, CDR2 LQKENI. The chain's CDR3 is CASSPLADLAKNIQYF. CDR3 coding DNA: TGTGCCAGCTCACCCTTAGCGGATTTAGCCAAAAACATTCAGTACTTC.

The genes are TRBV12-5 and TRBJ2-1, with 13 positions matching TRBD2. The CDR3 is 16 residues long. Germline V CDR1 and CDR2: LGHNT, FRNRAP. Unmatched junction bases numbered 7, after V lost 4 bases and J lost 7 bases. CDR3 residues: CASGSTLTSGRNEQFF. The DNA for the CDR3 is TGTGCTAGTGGTTCCACTCTGACTAGCGGGAGGAATGAGCAGTTCTTC.

The CDR3 bases are TGTGCCAGCAGCCTACTAGCGGAAGAGACCCAGTACTTC. Its protein is CASSLLAEETQYF. The V and J genes are TRBV3-1 (or the pseudogene TRBV3-2) and TRBJ2-5; 8 bases are shared with TRBD2. Germline V gives CDR1 LGHDT, CDR2 YNNKEL (reference sequence). J gave up 3 bases and V 4 bases, and 1 base lay outside the gene matches. The CDR3 has 13 residues.

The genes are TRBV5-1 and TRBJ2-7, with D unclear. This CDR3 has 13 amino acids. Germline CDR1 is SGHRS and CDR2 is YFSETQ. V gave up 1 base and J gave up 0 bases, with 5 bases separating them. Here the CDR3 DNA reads TGCGCCAGCAGCTTGATTCGCTCCTACGAGCAGTACTTC. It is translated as CASSLIRSYEQYF.

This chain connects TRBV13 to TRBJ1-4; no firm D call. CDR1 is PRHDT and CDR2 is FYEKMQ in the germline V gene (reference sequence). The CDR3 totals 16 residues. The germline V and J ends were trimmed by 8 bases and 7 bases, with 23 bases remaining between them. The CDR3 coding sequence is TGTGCCAGCGGACGGCAGGCCCCAATTCTCGGTGAAAAACTGTTTTTT. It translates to CASGRQAPILGEKLFF.

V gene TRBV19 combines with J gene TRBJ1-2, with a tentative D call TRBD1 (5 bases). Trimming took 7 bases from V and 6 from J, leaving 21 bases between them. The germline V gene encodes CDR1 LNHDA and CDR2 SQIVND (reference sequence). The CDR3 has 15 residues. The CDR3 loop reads CASTYNGATVNGYTF. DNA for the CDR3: TGTGCCAGTACGTATAATGGGGCCACTGTTAATGGCTACACCTTC.

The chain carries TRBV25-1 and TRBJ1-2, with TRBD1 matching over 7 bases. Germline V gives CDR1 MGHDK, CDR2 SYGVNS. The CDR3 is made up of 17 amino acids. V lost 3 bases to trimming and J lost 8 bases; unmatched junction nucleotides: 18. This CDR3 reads CASSDPSLTGPGNGYTF. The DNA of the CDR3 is TGTGCCAGCAGTGATCCCTCCTTGACAGGGCCTGGGAACGGCTACACCTTC.

CDR3 sequence: CASSLDLAGAYEQYF. DNA of the CDR3: TGTGCCAGCAGCTTAGATCTAGCGGGGGCCTACGAGCAGTACTTC. The genes are TRBV7-9 and TRBJ2-7, with 10 nucleotides matching TRBD2. The trim removed 1 base at V and 2 bases at J, leaving 2 bases unmatched. Germline V gives CDR1 SEHNR, CDR2 FQNEAQ (reference sequence). The CDR3 is 15 residues long. The variable domain in full, with the rest retrieved from reference TRBV7-9 and TRBJ2-7, is DTGVSQNPRHKITKRGQNVTFRCDPISEHNRLYWYRQTLGQGPEFLTYFQNEAQLEKSRLLSDRFSAERPKGSFSTLEIQRTEQGDSAMYLCASSLDLAGAYEQYFGPGTRLTVT.

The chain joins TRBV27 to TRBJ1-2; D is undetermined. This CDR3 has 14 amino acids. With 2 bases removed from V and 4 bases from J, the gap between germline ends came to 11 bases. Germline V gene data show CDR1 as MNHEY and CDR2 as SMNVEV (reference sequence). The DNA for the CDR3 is TGTGCCAGCAGTTTAAGGGAGGGATTCTATGGCTACACCTTC. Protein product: CASSLREGFYGYTF.

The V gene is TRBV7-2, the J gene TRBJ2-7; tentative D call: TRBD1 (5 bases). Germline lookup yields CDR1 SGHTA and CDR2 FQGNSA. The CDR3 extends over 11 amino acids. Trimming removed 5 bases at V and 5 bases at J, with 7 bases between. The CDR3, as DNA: TGTGCCAGCAGCAGACAGCACGAGCAGTACTTC. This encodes CASSRQHEQYF.

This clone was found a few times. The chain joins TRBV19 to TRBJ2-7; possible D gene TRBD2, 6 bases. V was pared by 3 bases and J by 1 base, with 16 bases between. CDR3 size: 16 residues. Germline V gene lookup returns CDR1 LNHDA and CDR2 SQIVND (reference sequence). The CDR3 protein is CASSIVGGLTSYEQYF. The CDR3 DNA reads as TGTGCCAGTAGTATTGTAGGAGGGCTTACGTCCTACGAGCAGTACTTC.

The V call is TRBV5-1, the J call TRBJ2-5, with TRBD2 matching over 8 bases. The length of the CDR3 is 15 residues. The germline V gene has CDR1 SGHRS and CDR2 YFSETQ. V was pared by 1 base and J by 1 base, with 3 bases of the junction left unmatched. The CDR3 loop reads CASSLMGTSQETQYF. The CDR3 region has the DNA TGCGCCAGCAGCTTGATGGGGACTAGCCAAGAGACCCAGTACTTC.

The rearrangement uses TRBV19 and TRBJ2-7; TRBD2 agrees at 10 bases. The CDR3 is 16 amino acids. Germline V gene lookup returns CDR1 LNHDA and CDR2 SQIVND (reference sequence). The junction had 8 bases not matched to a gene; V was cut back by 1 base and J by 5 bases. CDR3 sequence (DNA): TGTGCCAGTAGTATAGTTCTAGCGGGAGCTGGCAACGAGCAGTACTTC. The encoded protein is CASSIVLAGAGNEQYF.

This chain's CDR3 is CASSDLPPEAFF. The CDR3 DNA sequence: TGTGCCAGCAGTGACCTGCCGCCTGAAGCTTTCTTT. The J gene is TRBJ1-1, the V gene TRBV2, with unresolved D. The CDR3 has 12 amino acids. Germline V lookup: CDR1 SNHLY, CDR2 FYNNEI. Trimming cost V 3 bases and J 6 bases, with 8 bases left between them.

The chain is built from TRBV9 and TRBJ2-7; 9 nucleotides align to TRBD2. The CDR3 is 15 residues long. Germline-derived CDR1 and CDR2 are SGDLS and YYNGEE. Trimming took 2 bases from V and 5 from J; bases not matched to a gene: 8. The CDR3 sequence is CASSVGREGLDEQYF. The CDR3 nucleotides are TGTGCCAGCAGCGTTGGGCGGGAGGGCCTCGACGAGCAGTACTTC. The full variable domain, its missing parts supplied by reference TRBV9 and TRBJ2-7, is DSGVTQTPKHLITATGQRVTLRCSPRSGDLSVYWYQQSLDQGLQFLIQYYNGEERAKGNILERFSAQQFPDLHSELNLSSLELGDSALYFCASSVGREGLDEQYFGPGTRLTVT.

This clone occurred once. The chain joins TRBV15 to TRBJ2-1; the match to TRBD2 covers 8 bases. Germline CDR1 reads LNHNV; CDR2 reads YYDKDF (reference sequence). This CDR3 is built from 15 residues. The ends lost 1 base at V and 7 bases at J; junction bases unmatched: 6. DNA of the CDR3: TGTGCCACCAGCAGAGTTATGAGCGGGAGTAATGAGCAGTTCTTC. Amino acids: CATSRVMSGSNEQFF.

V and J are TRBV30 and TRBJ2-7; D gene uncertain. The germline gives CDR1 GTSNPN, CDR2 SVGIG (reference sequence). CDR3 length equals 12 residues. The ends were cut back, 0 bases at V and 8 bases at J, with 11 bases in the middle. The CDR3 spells CAWSVSDSQQYF. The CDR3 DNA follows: TGTGCCTGGAGTGTATCGGATTCACAGCAGTACTTC. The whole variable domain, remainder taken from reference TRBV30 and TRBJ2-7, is SQTIHQWPATLVQPVGSPLSLECTVEGTSNPNLYWYRQAAGRGLQLLFYSVGIGQISSEVPQNLSASRPQDRQFILSSKKLLLSDSGFYLCAWSVSDSQQYFGPGTRLTVT.

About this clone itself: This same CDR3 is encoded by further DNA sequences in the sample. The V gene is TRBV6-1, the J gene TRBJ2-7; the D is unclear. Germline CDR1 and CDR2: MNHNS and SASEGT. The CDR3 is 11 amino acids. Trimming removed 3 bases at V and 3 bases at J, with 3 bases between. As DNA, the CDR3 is TGTGCCAGCAGTGAGTACTACGAGCAGTACTTC. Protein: CASSEYYEQYF.

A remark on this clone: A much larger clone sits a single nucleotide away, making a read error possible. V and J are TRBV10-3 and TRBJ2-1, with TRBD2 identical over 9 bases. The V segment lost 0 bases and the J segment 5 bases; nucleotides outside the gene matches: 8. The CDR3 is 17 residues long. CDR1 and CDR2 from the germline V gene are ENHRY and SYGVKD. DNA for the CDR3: TGTGCCATCAGTGAGTCGAAGGCTAGCGGGGACCACAATGAGCAGTTCTTC. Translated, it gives CAISESKASGDHNEQFF.

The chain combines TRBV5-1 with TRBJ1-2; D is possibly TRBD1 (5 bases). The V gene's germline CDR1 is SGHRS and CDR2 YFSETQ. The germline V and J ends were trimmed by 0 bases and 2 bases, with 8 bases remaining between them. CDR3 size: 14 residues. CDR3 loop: CASSLDWGNYGYTF. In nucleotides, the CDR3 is TGCGCCAGCAGCTTGGATTGGGGGAACTATGGCTACACCTTC.

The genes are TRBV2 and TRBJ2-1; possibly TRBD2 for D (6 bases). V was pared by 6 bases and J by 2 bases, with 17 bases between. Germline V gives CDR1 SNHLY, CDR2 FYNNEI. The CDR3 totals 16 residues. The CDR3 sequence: CASSGMRGGTYNEQFF. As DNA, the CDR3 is TGTGCCAGCAGCGGGATGCGTGGGGGGACCTACAATGAGCAGTTCTTC.

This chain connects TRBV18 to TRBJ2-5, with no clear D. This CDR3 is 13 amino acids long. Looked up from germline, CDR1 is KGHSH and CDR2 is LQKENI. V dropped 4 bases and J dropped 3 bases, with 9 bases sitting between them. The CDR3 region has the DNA TGTGCCAGCTCACTAGCATATGAAGAGACCCAGTACTTC. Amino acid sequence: CASSLAYEETQYF.

In DNA, the CDR3 is TGTGCCAGCAGCTTACGGACGTCTATGGTCACAGATACGCAGTATTTT. The encoded protein is CASSLRTSMVTDTQYF. The genes are TRBV11-2 and TRBJ2-3; the D is unclear. CDR1 and CDR2 (germline): SGHAT, FQNNGV. The CDR3 runs to 16 residues. Trimming stripped 2 bases from V and 2 bases from J, with 14 bases between.

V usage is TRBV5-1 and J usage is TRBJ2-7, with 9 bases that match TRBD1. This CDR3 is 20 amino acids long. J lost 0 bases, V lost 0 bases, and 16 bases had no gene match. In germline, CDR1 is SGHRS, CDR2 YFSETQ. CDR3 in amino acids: CASSLVLGGTGTGSSYEQYF. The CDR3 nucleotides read TGCGCCAGCAGCTTGGTTCTAGGCGGGACCGGGACAGGGAGCTCCTACGAGCAGTACTTC. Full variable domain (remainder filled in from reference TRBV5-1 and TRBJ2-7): KAGVTQTPRYLIKTRGQQVTLSCSPISGHRSVSWYQQTPGQGLQFLFEYFSETQRNKGNFPGRFSGRQFSNSRSEMNVSTLELGDSALYLCASSLVLGGTGTGSSYEQYFGPGTRLTVT.

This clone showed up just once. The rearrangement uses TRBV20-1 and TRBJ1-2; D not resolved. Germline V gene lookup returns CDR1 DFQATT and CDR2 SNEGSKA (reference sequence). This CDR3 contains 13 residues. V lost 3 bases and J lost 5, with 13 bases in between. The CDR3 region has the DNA TGCAGTGCTAGTCACACCATTCGTTATGGCTACACCTTC. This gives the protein CSASHTIRYGYTF.

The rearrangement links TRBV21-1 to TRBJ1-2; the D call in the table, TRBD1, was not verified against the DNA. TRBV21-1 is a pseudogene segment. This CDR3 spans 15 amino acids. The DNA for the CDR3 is TGTGCCAGCACCTTAGTCAGACAGGGGAACTATGGCTACACCTTC. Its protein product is CASTLVRQGNYGYTF.

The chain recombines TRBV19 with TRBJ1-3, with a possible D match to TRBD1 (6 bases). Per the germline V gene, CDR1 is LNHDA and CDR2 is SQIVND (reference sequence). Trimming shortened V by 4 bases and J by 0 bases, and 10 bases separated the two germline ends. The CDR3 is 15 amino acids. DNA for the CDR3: TGTGCCAGTAGTACGGACAGACCCTCTGGAAACACCATATATTTT. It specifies CASSTDRPSGNTIYF. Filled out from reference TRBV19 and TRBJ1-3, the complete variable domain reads DGGITQSPKYLFRKEGQNVTLSCEQNLNHDAMYWYRQDPGQGLRLIYYSQIVNDFQKGDIAEGYSVSREKKESFPLTVTSAQKNPTAFYLCASSTDRPSGNTIYFGEGSWLTVV.

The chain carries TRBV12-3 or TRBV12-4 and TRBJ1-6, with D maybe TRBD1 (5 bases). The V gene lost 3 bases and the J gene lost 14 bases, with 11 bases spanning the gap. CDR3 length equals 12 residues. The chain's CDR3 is CASSLGDAALHF. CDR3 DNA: TGTGCCAGCAGTTTGGGGGATGCGGCCCTCCACTTT.

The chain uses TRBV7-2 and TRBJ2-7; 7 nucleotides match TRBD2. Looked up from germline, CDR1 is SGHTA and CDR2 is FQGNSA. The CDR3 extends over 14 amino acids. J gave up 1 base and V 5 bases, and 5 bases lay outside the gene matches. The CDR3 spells CASSLKGGSYEQYF. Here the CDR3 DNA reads TGTGCCAGCAGCCTAAAGGGAGGGTCCTACGAGCAGTACTTC.

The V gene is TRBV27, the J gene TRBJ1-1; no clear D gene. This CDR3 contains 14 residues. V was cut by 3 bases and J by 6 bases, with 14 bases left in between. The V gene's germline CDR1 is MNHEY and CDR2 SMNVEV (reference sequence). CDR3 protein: CASSLGRWAAEAFF. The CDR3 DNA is TGTGCCAGCAGTTTGGGAAGATGGGCGGCTGAAGCTTTCTTT.

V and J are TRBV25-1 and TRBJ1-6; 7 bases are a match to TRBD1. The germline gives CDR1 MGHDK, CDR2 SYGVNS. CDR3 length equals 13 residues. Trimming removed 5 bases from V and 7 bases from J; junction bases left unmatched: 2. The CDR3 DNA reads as TGTGCCAGCAGTCAGGGGGGGAATTCACCCCTCCACTTT. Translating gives CASSQGGNSPLHF.